These T cell receptor beta chains were read from a single sample in a study of T cells after yellow fever vaccination. TCRdb redid the calling of the 5' RACE reads with MiXCR, one entry per CDR3 protein. Of about 350,000 distinct CDR3 sequences listed, 4.1% are singletons. The starting material was PBMCs, obtained 5 days after the yellow fever booster vaccination. The receptors were gathered from a man aged 18-30 years who received the YFV17D yellow fever vaccine. Each CDR3 is given with its conserved first and last residue. Each record gives: CDR3 DNA, CDR3 protein, clone size, D gene, J gene, V gene. The D gene is left open where the match is weak. A row's size may be missing; if present it is once, few, many or a size class.

TGTGCCAGCATAGCAGAGAACACCGGGGAGCTGTTTTTT | CASIAENTGELFF | few | . | TRBJ2-2 | TRBV6-5
TGTGCCAGCAGCGTAACACAGGGGGCGCGGGATGGCTACACCTTC | CASSVTQGARDGYTF | few | TRBD1 | TRBJ1-2 | TRBV9
TGTGCCAGCAGCTTGTTTGACGGAAAAGCTTTCTTT | CASSLFDGKAFF | many | . | TRBJ1-1 | TRBV5-5
TGCGCCAGCAGCTCGGCGACAGACACCCAAGAGACCCAGTACTTC | CASSSATDTQETQYF | . | . | TRBJ2-5 | TRBV5-1
TGTGCCAGCAGTGACTCGGGAGGGGCCCGGGGGGCTTTCTTT | CASSDSGGARGAFF | . | . | TRBJ1-1 | TRBV6-4
TGTGCCAGCAGCTTAGCGCCGGGGTTAGGCTATGGCTACACCTTC | CASSLAPGLGYGYTF | few | . | TRBJ1-2 | TRBV7-2
TGTGCCACCAGCAGAGACCGTATAGCCGAGGAGCAGTTCTTC | CATSRDRIAEEQFF | many | . | TRBJ2-1 | TRBV15
TGTGCCAGCAGTTACTCGACGGGGCCGACCTATGGCTACACCTTC | CASSYSTGPTYGYTF | few | . | TRBJ1-2 | TRBV6-5
TGTGCCAGCAGCCAAGATCGGGGGAGCCCTGAAGCTTTCTTT | CASSQDRGSPEAFF | many | . | TRBJ1-1 | TRBV3-1
TGTGCCAGCCAGGGGGGTACTGAAGCTTTCTTT | CASQGGTEAFF | . | TRBD1 | TRBJ1-1 | TRBV3-1
TGTGCCAGCAGCTTCGAGGAGACGGTAAATGAGCAGTTCTTC | CASSFEETVNEQFF | . | . | TRBJ2-1 | TRBV7-6
TGCAGCGTTGGGGGGCTAACAGATACGCAGTATTTT | CSVGGLTDTQYF | . | . | TRBJ2-3 | TRBV29-1
TGTGCCAGCAGCTCAATTATCCGGGACAGGGCGGGAATGAACACTGAAGCTTTCTTT | CASSSIIRDRAGMNTEAFF | few | TRBD1 | TRBJ1-1 | TRBV5-6
TGTGCCAGCAGCCCCCCGTGGGGGGGCCCGGAGACCCAGTACTTC | CASSPPWGGPETQYF | many | . | TRBJ2-5 | TRBV3-1
TGTGCCAGCAGCGCCCGGACAGTTCAAGAGACCCAGTACTTC | CASSARTVQETQYF | . | . | TRBJ2-5 | TRBV11-2
TGTGCCAGCAGCTCAGGACTAGCGGTCTCTGGGGCCAACGTCCTGACTTTC | CASSSGLAVSGANVLTF | few | TRBD2 | TRBJ2-6 | TRBV6-1
TGTGCCAGCACCTCCGGGACAGCTATGAACACTGAAGCTTTCTTT | CASTSGTAMNTEAFF | . | TRBD1 | TRBJ1-1 | TRBV12-3/TRBV12-4
TGTGCCAGCAGGAGTACCGGAGGTGTCTATGGCTACACCTTC | CASRSTGGVYGYTF | many | . | TRBJ1-2 | TRBV12-3/TRBV12-4
TGCAGTGCTAGGCGGGGCTTTGGCTACACCTTC | CSARRGFGYTF | many | . | TRBJ1-2 | TRBV20-1
TGTGCCAGCAGTTTGCGTGCAACTAATGAAAAACTGTTTTTT | CASSLRATNEKLFF | . | . | TRBJ1-4 | TRBV12-3/TRBV12-4
TGTGCCACCCGACTAGCGGGGGCCGGCTACAATGAGCAGTTCTTC | CATRLAGAGYNEQFF | . | TRBD2 | TRBJ2-1 | TRBV6-2/TRBV6-3
TGTGCCAGCAGCTTAAAGTGGGACACTGAAGCTTTCTTT | CASSLKWDTEAFF | few | . | TRBJ1-1 | TRBV7-2
TGTGCCAGCAGTTTTAGGGGTGGCTACACCTTC | CASSFRGGYTF | . | . | TRBJ1-2 | TRBV6-5
TGTGCCAGCACCCCTCGGGGCAGGGCCAACACCGGGGAGCTGTTTTTT | CASTPRGRANTGELFF | many | . | TRBJ2-2 | TRBV7-9
TGTGCCAGCAGTGACACAGGGGGCACGAACACTGAAGCTTTCTTT | CASSDTGGTNTEAFF | few | TRBD1 | TRBJ1-1 | TRBV6-5
TGTGCCAGCAGACGACAGAGTTATAATTCACCCCTCCACTTT | CASRRQSYNSPLHF | few | . | TRBJ1-6 | TRBV6-5
TGTGCCAGCAGCCCACCCCCGCCGGGGGGGTATGGCTACACCTTC | CASSPPPPGGYGYTF | many | . | TRBJ1-2 | TRBV5-4
TGTGCCAGCAGCTTAAACGGACAGGGCGGAAAACTGTTTTTT | CASSLNGQGGKLFF | . | TRBD1 | TRBJ1-4 | TRBV7-9
TGTGCCAGCAGTTCAGGTGTGGGGGTAAGCAATCAGCCCCAGCATTTT | CASSSGVGVSNQPQHF | . | . | TRBJ1-5 | TRBV12-3/TRBV12-4
TGTGCCAGCAGCTTAGCCAGGGTGCAAGAGACCCAGTACTTC | CASSLARVQETQYF | many | . | TRBJ2-5 | TRBV7-2
TGCGCCAGCAGCCAACTTTCGCGGGGGAATACGCAGTATTTT | CASSQLSRGNTQYF | . | TRBD2 | TRBJ2-3 | TRBV4-3
TGCAGTGCTAGTGAACGAACGGGAGTAAACGGGGAGCTGTTTTTT | CSASERTGVNGELFF | . | . | TRBJ2-2 | TRBV20-1